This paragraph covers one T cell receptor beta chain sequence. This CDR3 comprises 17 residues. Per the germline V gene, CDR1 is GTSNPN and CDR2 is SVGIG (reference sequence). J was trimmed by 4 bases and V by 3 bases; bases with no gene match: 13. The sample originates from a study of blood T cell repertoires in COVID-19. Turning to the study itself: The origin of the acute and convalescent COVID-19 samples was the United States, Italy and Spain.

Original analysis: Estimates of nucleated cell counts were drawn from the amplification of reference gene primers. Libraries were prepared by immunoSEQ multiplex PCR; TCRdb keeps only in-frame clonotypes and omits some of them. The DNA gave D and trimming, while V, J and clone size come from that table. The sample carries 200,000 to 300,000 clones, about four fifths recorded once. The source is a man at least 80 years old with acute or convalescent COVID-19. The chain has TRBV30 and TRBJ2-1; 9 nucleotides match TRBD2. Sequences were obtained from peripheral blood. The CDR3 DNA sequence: TGTGCCTGGAGCCCCTTAGGGCGGAGCGGGAGGTACAATGAGCAGTTCTTC. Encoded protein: CAWSPLGRSGRYNEQFF.